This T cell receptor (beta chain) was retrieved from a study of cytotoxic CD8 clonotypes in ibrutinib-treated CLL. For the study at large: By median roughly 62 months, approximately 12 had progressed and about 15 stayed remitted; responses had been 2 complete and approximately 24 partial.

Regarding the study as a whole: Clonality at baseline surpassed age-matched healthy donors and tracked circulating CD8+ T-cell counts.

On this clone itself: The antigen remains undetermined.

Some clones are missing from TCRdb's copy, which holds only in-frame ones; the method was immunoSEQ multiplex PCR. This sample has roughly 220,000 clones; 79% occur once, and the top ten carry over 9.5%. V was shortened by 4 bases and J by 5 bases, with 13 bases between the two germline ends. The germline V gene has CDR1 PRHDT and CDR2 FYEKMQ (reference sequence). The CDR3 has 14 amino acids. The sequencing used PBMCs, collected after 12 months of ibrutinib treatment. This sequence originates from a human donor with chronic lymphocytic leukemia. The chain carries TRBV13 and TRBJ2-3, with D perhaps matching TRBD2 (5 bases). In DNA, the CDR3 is TGTGCCAGCAGCTCCCCTCTGGCGGGAGATACGCAGTATTTT. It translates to CASSSPLAGDTQYF.